This section outlines one T cell receptor (beta chain) sequence together with its context. Methods used by the authors: Amplified reference gene primers provided the basis for estimating nucleated cell counts. Libraries were prepared by immunoSEQ multiplex PCR; TCRdb keeps only in-frame clonotypes and omits some of them. Clone size and the V and J calls come from that table; the DNA yielded D and trimming. Altogether 120,000 to 150,000 clones are present, about three quarters being singletons, with the ten largest covering roughly 15%. This sample was included in a study of blood T cell repertoires in COVID-19. Study-wide context: Samples taken during acute and convalescent COVID-19 were collected in the United States, Italy and Spain. PBMCs, B-cell-depleted T cells, or T cells were the source of the cDNA or gDNA that made up the material.

CDR1 and CDR2 from the germline V gene are SGHRS and YFSETQ. This CDR3 has 15 residues. J gave up 2 bases and V 6 bases, and 9 bases lay outside the gene matches. This receptor was taken from a man aged 50-59 years with acute or convalescent COVID-19. This rearrangement joins TRBV5-1 to TRBJ2-5, with 8 bases fitting TRBD2. The sequenced sample consisted of peripheral blood. CDR3 loop: CASKFPAGVQETQYF. CDR3 DNA: TGCGCCAGCAAGTTCCCAGCGGGGGTACAAGAGACCCAGTACTTC.